The sequence of this T cell receptor beta chain was determined in a study of blood T cell repertoires in COVID-19 (dated by TCRdb to 2020 to 2022). With regard to the full study: Collaborator samples came from the United States, Italy and Spain and covered acute and convalescent phases of COVID-19. The prospective study material was composed of cDNA or gDNA derived from T cells, B-cell-depleted T cells, or PBMCs. The dataset comprised deeply sampled blood TCRbeta repertoires from subjects exposed to, actively infected with, or recovered from COVID-19. A freely available public database, intended as a resource for researchers studying the immune response to SARS-CoV-2, is where the repertoires were released. Samples came from the ongoing ImmuneRACE study (first 160 participants) plus 1,254 subjects from 6 global collaborators. Sample metadata almost always included a de-identified subject ID, COVID-19 status, age in years and sex. Where available, HLA class I and class II types were taken from metadata supplied by the sample provider and were not determined by assay-based typing. Here is what the overall study found, with its caveats: The amount of clinical and demographic metadata varied by source and participant and was provided uncurated.

The CDR3 goes from the cysteine to the phenylalanine over 17 residues. The CDR3 DNA has 51 bases and is translated from base 1. CDR1 MNHEY and CDR2 SMNVEV are derived from the germline V gene (reference sequence). Unmatched junction bases come to 10, with V trimmed by 6 bases and J by 4 bases. TCRbeta CDR3 regions were amplified from genomic DNA using the immunoSEQ Assay, a bias-controlled multiplex PCR. The source study handled its data this way. Within the assay, amplification of reference gene primers was used to estimate how many nucleated cells each sample contained. To quantify the absolute abundance of each unique TCRbeta CDR3 rearrangement, sequence reads were collapsed and filtered. Productive Simpson clonality was computed per sample as the square root of Simpson's diversity index over productive rearrangements. TCRdb mirrors the immuneACCESS table, restricted to in-frame sequences. Some clones are absent from its copies; in checked studies, under half trace to an unresolved V gene, and the reason for the others is unknown. For V, J and clone size, that table is used; D and trimming come from the DNA. This sample holds around 150,000 clones; about four fifths were observed only once. 8.9% of the sample is held by the ten biggest clonotypes.

One collaborating source in Seattle enrolled patients during active infection and followed them longitudinally through the course of disease. The collaborating institutions used their own protocols to collect whole blood in K2EDTA tubes. For TCRbeta analysis, collaborators shipped samples as frozen whole blood, isolated PBMCs, or DNA extracted from either of those sample types. About this clone: The target of this receptor is not known. Within one base of it there is no much larger clone, and no base qualities were kept.

The chain links TRBV27 with TRBJ2-6; TRBD2 fits 9 bases in the junction. The sequenced sample was peripheral blood. The receptor was derived from a young man with COVID-19, enrolled during active disease. The nucleotides are TGTGCCAGCAGAGAACTAGCGGGCGACTCGGGGGCCAACGTCCTGACTTTC. Its protein product is CASRELAGDSGANVLTF.